This T cell receptor beta chain was profiled in a study of blood T cell repertoires in COVID-19. Study details: Sources were T cells, B-cell-depleted T cells, or PBMCs; the material itself was cDNA or gDNA.

Clones were sequenced by immunoSEQ multiplex PCR, and TCRdb holds only the in-frame ones, with some missing. The table lists 330,000 or so clones, about nine tenths of them singletons. Unmatched junction bases numbered 10, after V lost 4 bases and J lost 5 bases. The CDR3 has 15 residues. Germline V gene data show CDR1 as SGHRS and CDR2 as YFSETQ. Enrollees, about 18 to 95 years old, lived in 24 US areas. Self-reported history from a screening survey and questionnaire set each donor's cohort. Sequenced input: PBMCs or T cells enriched from blood (not recorded which). This chain uses TRBV5-1 with TRBJ2-5, with TRBD2 matching over 8 bases. The sequence came from a woman aged 25 to 39 who had been exposed to COVID-19. The CDR3 here is CASSPPGTRLETQYF. CDR3 in DNA: TGCGCCAGCAGCCCACCCGGGACTAGGTTGGAGACCCAGTACTTC. The full variable domain, with the rest looked up from reference TRBV5-1 and TRBJ2-5, is KAGVTQTPRYLIKTRGQQVTLSCSPISGHRSVSWYQQTPGQGLQFLFEYFSETQRNKGNFPGRFSGRQFSNSRSEMNVSTLELGDSALYLCASSPPGTRLETQYFGPGTRLLVL.